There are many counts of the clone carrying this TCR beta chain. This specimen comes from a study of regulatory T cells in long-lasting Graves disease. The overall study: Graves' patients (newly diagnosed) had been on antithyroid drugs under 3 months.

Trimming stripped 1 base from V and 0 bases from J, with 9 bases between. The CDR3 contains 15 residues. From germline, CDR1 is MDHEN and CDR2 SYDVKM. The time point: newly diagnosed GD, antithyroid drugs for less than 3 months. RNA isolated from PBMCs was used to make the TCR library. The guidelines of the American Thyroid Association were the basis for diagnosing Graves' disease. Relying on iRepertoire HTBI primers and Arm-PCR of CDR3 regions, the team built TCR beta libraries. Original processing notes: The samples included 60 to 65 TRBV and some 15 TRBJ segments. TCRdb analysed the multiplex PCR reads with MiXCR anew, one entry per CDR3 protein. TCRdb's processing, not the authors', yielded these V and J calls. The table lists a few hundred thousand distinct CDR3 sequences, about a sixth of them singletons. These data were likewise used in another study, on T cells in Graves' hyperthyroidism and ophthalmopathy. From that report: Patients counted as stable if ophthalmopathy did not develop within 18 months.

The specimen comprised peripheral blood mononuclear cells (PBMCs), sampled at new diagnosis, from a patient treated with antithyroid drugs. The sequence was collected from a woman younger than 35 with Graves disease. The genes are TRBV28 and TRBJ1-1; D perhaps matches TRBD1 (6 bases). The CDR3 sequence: CASSLLNRVNTEAFF. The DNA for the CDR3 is TGTGCCAGCAGTTTATTGAACAGGGTGAACACTGAAGCTTTCTTT.